Listed here are 23 T cell receptor beta chains from one sample, sequenced in a study of cytomegalovirus exposure and HLA in healthy donors. Primers: 60 Vbeta forward and 13 Jbeta reverse. The method was immunoSEQ multiplex PCR; TCRdb's version includes in-frame clones alone and lacks a portion of them. There are 130,000 or so clones in the sample, with roughly 2% held by the top ten. Sequencing was done on a sample of PBMCs. The receptor set was obtained from a woman in her late teens or twenties in good health and CMV-seronegative.

The V and J genes are TRBV4-2 and TRBJ1-2, with D uncertain. The CDR3 spans 15 residues. Germline V CDR1 and CDR2: LGHNA, YNFKEQ. V was clipped by 4 bases and J by 8 bases, with 20 bases between them. CDR3 DNA: TGTGCCAGCAGCCCCACGCGAGGTACATCACGGGGCTACACCTTC. Its protein product is CASSPTRGTSRGYTF.

The V call is TRBV5-4, the J call TRBJ2-7; 9 bases agree with TRBD2. The CDR3 spans 13 residues. With V trimmed by 6 bases and J by 6 bases, 7 bases remained unmatched. Germline-derived CDR1 and CDR2 are SGHNT and YYREEE (reference sequence). The CDR3 DNA is TGTGCCAGCACCAATAGCGGGAGCGCCGAGCAGTACTTC. Its translation is CASTNSGSAEQYF.

Here the CDR3 DNA reads TGCACCTACCCTAGCGGGGGTACGCAGTATTTT. As protein: CTYPSGGTQYF. The rearrangement joins TRBV29-1 to TRBJ2-3, with 10 nucleotides matching TRBD2. The CDR3 is made up of 11 amino acids. Germline V CDR1 and CDR2: SQVTM, ANQGSEA.

The V call is TRBV7-9, the J call TRBJ2-1; 11 bases match TRBD1. This CDR3 is 15 amino acids long. Germline V gene data show CDR1 as SEHNR and CDR2 as FQNEAQ (reference sequence). V lost 5 bases, J lost 5 bases, and 5 bases stayed unmatched. Here the CDR3 reads CASSPRDRGDNEQFF. CDR3 bases: TGTGCCAGCAGCCCCCGGGACAGGGGGGACAATGAGCAGTTCTTC.

This chain joins TRBV2 and TRBJ2-1, with a tentative D call TRBD2 (6 bases). With 7 bases removed from V and 7 bases from J, the gap between germline ends came to 11 bases. Germline CDR1 is SNHLY and CDR2 is FYNNEI. This CDR3 comprises 12 residues. The CDR3 bases are TGTGCCAGCACTAGGGACTCAAATGAGCAGTTCTTC. It yields the protein CASTRDSNEQFF.

The chain combines TRBV5-1 with TRBJ2-5; the match to TRBD2 covers 13 bases. The V and J ends lost 0 bases and 2 bases, in that order; junction bases with no gene match: 10. This CDR3 spans 19 amino acids. From germline, CDR1 is SGHRS and CDR2 YFSETQ. CDR3 in DNA: TGCGCCAGCAGCTTGGACTGGACTAGCGGGAGCTTTCGTCAAGAGACCCAGTACTTC. Its protein product is CASSLDWTSGSFRQETQYF.

This chain uses TRBV15 with TRBJ2-2; D call uncertain. CDR3 length: 15 amino acids. CDR1 is LNHNV and CDR2 is YYDKDF in the germline V gene (reference sequence). Trimming stripped 0 bases from V and 4 bases from J, with 9 bases between. CDR3 sequence reads: CATSRDRVSTGELFF. CDR3 nucleotide sequence: TGTGCCACCAGCAGAGATCGGGTCAGCACCGGGGAGCTGTTTTTT.

The chain has TRBV15 and TRBJ1-5, with 7 bases that match TRBD1. CDR3 length: 16 residues. V gave up 0 bases and J gave up 3 bases; unmatched junction bases: 5. In germline, CDR1 is LNHNV, CDR2 YYDKDF (reference sequence). This CDR3 is CATSRDRDRFNQPQHF. The DNA for the CDR3 is TGTGCCACCAGCAGAGATCGGGACAGATTCAATCAGCCCCAGCATTTT. Variable domain in full (rest from reference TRBV15 and TRBJ1-5): DAMVIQNPRYQVTQFGKPVTLSCSQTLNHNVMYWYQQKSSQAPKLLFHYYDKDFNNEADTPDNFQSRRPNTSFCFLDIRSPGLGDTAMYLCATSRDRDRFNQPQHFGDGTRLSIL.

In nucleotides, the CDR3 is TGCGCCAGCAGCTTGGACACAGGGGGGGGGTCCGAGCAGTACGTC. It yields the protein CASSLDTGGGSEQYV. The V gene is TRBV5-1, the J gene TRBJ2-7; perhaps TRBD1 as D (8 bases). Trimming took off 0 bases at V and 6 bases at J, with 16 bases between the two ends. Germline CDR1 reads SGHRS; CDR2 reads YFSETQ. CDR3 size: 15 residues.

The chain joins TRBV5-4 to TRBJ1-2; TRBD1 might be the D (5 bases). The V end was cut by 3 bases, the J end by 5 bases, with 17 bases between. This CDR3 has 15 amino acids. CDR1 is SGHNT and CDR2 is YYREEE in the germline V gene (reference sequence). CDR3 protein: CASSSDPGLGYGYTF. The CDR3 DNA reads as TGTGCCAGCAGCTCAGATCCAGGGTTGGGATATGGCTACACCTTC. Looking up the rest from reference TRBV5-4 and TRBJ1-2 gives the full variable domain: ETGVTQSPTHLIKTRGQQVTLRCSSQSGHNTVSWYQQALGQGPQFIFQYYREEENGRGNFPPRFSGLQFPNYSSELNVNALELDDSALYLCASSSDPGLGYGYTFGSGTRLTVV.

The rearrangement links TRBV14 to TRBJ1-1, with D uncertain. The V end lost 0 bases, the J end lost 6 bases, and 11 bases lay between the germline ends. The CDR3 has 14 amino acids. Per germline, CDR1 SGHDN and CDR2 FVKESK. The CDR3 region has the DNA TGTGCCAGCAGCCAAGAAATGGCGGCGGCTGAAGCTTTCTTT. Its translation is CASSQEMAAAEAFF.

The V call is TRBV19, the J call TRBJ1-4; D ambiguous. The V gene lost 5 bases and the J gene lost 0 bases, with 10 bases spanning the gap. The germline V gene has CDR1 LNHDA and CDR2 SQIVND (reference sequence). The CDR3 loop spans 15 amino acids. The CDR3 region is CASSRYSSTNEKLFF. The CDR3 nucleotides are TGTGCCAGTAGTCGGTACAGTTCAACTAATGAAAAACTGTTTTTT. The full variable domain, in which reference TRBV19 and TRBJ1-4 provide the parts outside the CDR3, is DGGITQSPKYLFRKEGQNVTLSCEQNLNHDAMYWYRQDPGQGLRLIYYSQIVNDFQKGDIAEGYSVSREKKESFPLTVTSAQKNPTAFYLCASSRYSSTNEKLFFGSGTQLSVL.

The chain links TRBV7-3 to TRBJ2-2; 15 nucleotides line up with TRBD2. V was clipped by 5 bases and J by 6 bases; unmatched bases: 4. The CDR3 has 16 residues. CDR1 and CDR2 from the germline V gene are SGHTA and FQGTGA. This CDR3 reads CASSIGLAGGPGELFF. In DNA form, the CDR3 reads TGTGCCAGCAGCATAGGACTAGCGGGAGGGCCCGGGGAGCTGTTTTTT.

The chain joins TRBV9 to TRBJ2-1; TRBD2 matches 8 bases. Germline assignment: CDR1 SGDLS and CDR2 YYNGEE. V was pared by 3 bases and J by 3 bases, with 8 bases of the junction left unmatched. The CDR3 contains 16 residues. In DNA form, the CDR3 reads TGTGCCAGCAGCGCCTCTGGGAGCGGGAGCTACAATGAGCAGTTCTTC. Protein: CASSASGSGSYNEQFF.

The chain has TRBV4-1 and TRBJ1-4, with D perhaps matching TRBD1 (5 bases). The CDR3 runs 16 residues. V was cut by 4 bases and J by 2 bases, with 14 bases left in between. Per the germline V gene, CDR1 is MGHRA and CDR2 is YSYEKL. In DNA form, the CDR3 reads TGCGCCAGCAGCCTGACAGTTATCGGGACTAATGAAAAACTGTTTTTT. It specifies CASSLTVIGTNEKLFF.

The chain uses TRBV28 and TRBJ1-4; tentative D call: TRBD1 (5 bases). The CDR3 spans 13 residues. With 6 bases removed from V and 5 bases from J, the gap between germline ends came to 10 bases. The germline V gene encodes CDR1 MDHEN and CDR2 SYDVKM. CDR3 nucleotide sequence: TGTGCCAGCAGCACAGGATTAAATGAAAAACTGTTTTTT. It codes for CASSTGLNEKLFF.

The J gene is TRBJ2-5, the V gene TRBV7-2, with D possibly matching TRBD1 (6 bases). From germline, CDR1 is SGHTA and CDR2 FQGNSA. This CDR3 contains 16 residues. The germline V and J ends were trimmed by 5 bases and 4 bases, with 20 bases remaining between them. The CDR3 DNA is TGTGCCAGCAGCCGAACAGGGAGTGGGTCAGGAGAGACCCAGTACTTC. Amino acid sequence: CASSRTGSGSGETQYF.

The chain recombines TRBV2 with TRBJ1-1; D gene unclear. The germline V gene has CDR1 SNHLY and CDR2 FYNNEI. The CDR3 sequence is 12 residues long. The V gene lost 7 bases and the J gene lost 3 bases, with 9 bases spanning the gap. The CDR3 region is CASTGDDTEAFF. The CDR3 region has the DNA TGTGCCAGCACCGGAGATGACACTGAAGCTTTCTTT.

The rearrangement links TRBV9 to TRBJ2-3; maybe TRBD2 (5 bases). Germline-derived CDR1 and CDR2 are SGDLS and YYNGEE. With 0 bases removed from V and 2 bases from J, the gap between germline ends came to 10 bases. The CDR3 is 15 amino acids. CDR3 DNA sequence: TGTGCCAGCAGCGTAGTTCCGGGGATCACAGATACGCAGTATTTT. This gives the protein CASSVVPGITDTQYF.

The V call is TRBV11-2, the J call TRBJ2-2, with 9 bases identical to TRBD2. Unmatched junction bases numbered 8, after V lost 2 bases and J lost 7 bases. There are 16 residues in the CDR3. Germline V lookup: CDR1 SGHAT, CDR2 FQNNGV. In DNA, the CDR3 is TGTGCCAGCAGCTTATCTCTAGCGGGATACAGCGGGGAGCTGTTTTTT. It is translated as CASSLSLAGYSGELFF.

The gene calls are TRBV27 and TRBJ1-3; TRBD1 matches at 8 bases. CDR1 and CDR2 from the germline V gene are MNHEY and SMNVEV (reference sequence). The CDR3 sequence is 12 residues long. CDR3 in amino acids: CAAGGRGNTIYF. The CDR3 region has the DNA TGTGCTGCAGGGGGCCGGGGAAACACCATATATTTT.

The CDR3 coding sequence is TGTGCCAGCAGCTTGTATCAGGGGTATGGCTACACCTTC. Its translation: CASSLYQGYGYTF. J is TRBJ1-2 and V is TRBV5-4; tentative D call: TRBD1 (6 bases). V was pared by 1 base and J by 5 bases, with 9 bases between. Germline CDR1 SGHNT, CDR2 YYREEE (reference sequence). The CDR3 has 13 amino acids.

The genes are TRBV4-3 and TRBJ2-3; 9 positions agree with TRBD1. Germline loops: CDR1 LGHNA, CDR2 YSLEER. Losses at the gene ends were 4 bases for V and 4 bases for J; bases not matched to a gene: 3. CDR3 length: 14 amino acids. Here the CDR3 DNA reads TGCGCCAGCAGCCCCAGACAGGGGGCAGATACGCAGTATTTT. It is translated as CASSPRQGADTQYF.